This T cell receptor (beta chain) was captured in a study of T-cell reconstitution after alpha-beta-depleted transplantation in children. TCRbeta library construction was performed incorporating unique molecular identifiers. TCRdb reprocessed the PCR reads with MiXCR, giving one entry per CDR3 protein. This table has approximately 250,000 distinct CDR3 sequences, about 9.6% appearing once. This clonotype has at least ten counts. V trimming: 0 bases; J trimming: 4 bases; junction bases outside the gene matches: 9. The CDR3 length is 16 residues. Germline lookup yields CDR1 LGHDT and CDR2 YNNKEL (reference sequence).

Sequenced material: PBMCs from the stem cell graft donor, taken from the stem cell graft. The chain is built from TRBV3-1 and TRBJ2-7; 7 bases fit TRBD1. This clonotype was sampled from a human donor who donated a stem cell graft to a child with SCID. CDR3 sequence: CASSQDLFRGQYEQYF. In DNA form, the CDR3 reads TGTGCCAGCAGCCAAGATCTCTTTAGGGGGCAGTACGAGCAGTACTTC.